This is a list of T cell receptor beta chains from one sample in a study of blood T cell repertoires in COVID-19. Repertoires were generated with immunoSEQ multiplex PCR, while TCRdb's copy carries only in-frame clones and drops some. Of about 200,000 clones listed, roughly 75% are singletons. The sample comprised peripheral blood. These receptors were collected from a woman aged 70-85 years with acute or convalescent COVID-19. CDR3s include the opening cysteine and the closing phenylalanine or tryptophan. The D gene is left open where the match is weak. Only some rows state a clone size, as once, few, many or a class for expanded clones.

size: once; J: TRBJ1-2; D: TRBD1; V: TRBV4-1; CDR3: CASSPRQGTNYGYTF; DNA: TGCGCCAGCAGCCCTAGACAGGGAACTAACTATGGCTACACCTTC
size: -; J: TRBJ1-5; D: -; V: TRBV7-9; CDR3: CASSSTGSGNQPQHF; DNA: TGTGCCAGCAGCTCCACCGGGAGTGGCAATCAGCCCCAGCATTTT
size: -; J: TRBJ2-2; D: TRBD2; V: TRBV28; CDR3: CASRGLAGAGGELFF; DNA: TGTGCCAGCAGGGGACTAGCGGGAGCGGGCGGGGAGCTGTTTTTT
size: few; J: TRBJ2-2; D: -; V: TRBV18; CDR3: CASSPGAYPNTGELFF; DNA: TGTGCCAGCTCACCAGGGGCGTACCCGAACACCGGGGAGCTGTTTTTT
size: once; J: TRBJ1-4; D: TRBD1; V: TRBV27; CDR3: CASSSGQGREKLFF; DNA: TGTGCCAGCAGTTCCGGACAGGGTCGGGAAAAACTGTTTTTT
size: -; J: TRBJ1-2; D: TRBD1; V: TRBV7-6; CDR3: CASSKDRGGGYTF; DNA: TGTGCCAGCAGCAAAGACAGGGGAGGAGGCTACACCTTC
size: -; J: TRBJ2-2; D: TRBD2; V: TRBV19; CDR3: CASSPLAGVAGELFF; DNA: TGTGCCAGTAGTCCCCTAGCGGGAGTGGCCGGGGAGCTGTTTTTT
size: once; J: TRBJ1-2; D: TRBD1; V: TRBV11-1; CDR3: CASSGQGFYGYTF; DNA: TGTGCCAGCTCGGGACAGGGATTCTATGGCTACACCTTC
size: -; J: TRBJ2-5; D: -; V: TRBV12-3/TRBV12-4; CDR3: CASSQLGQKTQYF; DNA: TGTGCCAGCAGTCAACTAGGTCAAAAGACCCAGTACTTC
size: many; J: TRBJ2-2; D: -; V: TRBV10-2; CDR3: CASSGPSEATPGELFF; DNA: TGCGCCAGCAGTGGTCCTAGCGAGGCCACGCCCGGGGAGCTGTTTTTT
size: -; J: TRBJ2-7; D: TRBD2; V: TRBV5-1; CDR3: CASSLGTSGVVGEQYF; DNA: TGCGCCAGCAGCTTGGGGACTAGCGGAGTGGTCGGGGAGCAGTACTTC
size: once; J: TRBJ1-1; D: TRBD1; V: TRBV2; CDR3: CATMPTGDTEAFF; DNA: TGTGCCACCATGCCGACAGGGGACACTGAAGCTTTCTTT
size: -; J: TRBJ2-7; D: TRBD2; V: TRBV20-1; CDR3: CSASLIAGYSSYEQYF; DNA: TGCAGTGCTAGTCTTATAGCGGGTTATAGCTCCTACGAGCAGTACTTC
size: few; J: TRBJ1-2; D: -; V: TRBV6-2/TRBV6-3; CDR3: CASSYASYGYTF; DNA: TGTGCCAGCAGTTACGCCAGCTATGGCTACACCTTC
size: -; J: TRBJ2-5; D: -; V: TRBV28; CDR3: CASSWLGGETQYF; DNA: TGTGCCAGCAGTTGGCTAGGGGGAGAGACCCAGTACTTC
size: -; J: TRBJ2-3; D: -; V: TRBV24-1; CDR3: CATSDLVALDTQYF; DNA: TGTGCCACCAGTGATCTCGTAGCGTTAGATACGCAGTATTTT
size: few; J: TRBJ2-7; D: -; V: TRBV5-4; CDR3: CASSTSSDSYEQYF; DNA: TGTGCCAGCAGCACCTCTAGCGACTCCTACGAGCAGTACTTC
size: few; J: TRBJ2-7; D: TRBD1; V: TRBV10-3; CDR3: CAISGGLGQGSYEQYF; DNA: TGTGCCATCAGTGGAGGTCTGGGACAGGGTTCCTACGAGCAGTACTTC
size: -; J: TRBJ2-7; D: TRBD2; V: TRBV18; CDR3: CASSPPSGSTYEQYF; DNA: TGTGCCAGCTCACCACCTAGCGGGAGCACCTACGAGCAGTACTTC
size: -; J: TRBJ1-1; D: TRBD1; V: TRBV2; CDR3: CASSEGRGPEAFF; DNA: TGTGCCAGCAGTGAAGGCAGGGGGCCTGAAGCTTTCTTT
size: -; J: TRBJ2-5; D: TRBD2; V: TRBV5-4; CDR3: CASSSGHIAGSWALKETQYF; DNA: TGTGCCAGCAGCTCTGGCCATATAGCGGGATCGTGGGCATTAAAAGAGACCCAGTACTTC
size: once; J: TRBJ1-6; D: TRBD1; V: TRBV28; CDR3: CASGSTGVTYNSPLHF; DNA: TGTGCCAGCGGGAGCACAGGGGTTACCTATAATTCACCCCTCCACTTT
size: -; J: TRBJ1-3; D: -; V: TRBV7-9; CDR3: CASSTTDPTSGNTIYF; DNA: TGTGCCAGCAGCACGACAGACCCTACCTCTGGAAACACCATATATTTT
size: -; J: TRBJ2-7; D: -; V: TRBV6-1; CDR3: CASSEGWASREQYF; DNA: TGTGCCAGCAGTGAAGGGTGGGCTAGCCGGGAGCAGTACTTC
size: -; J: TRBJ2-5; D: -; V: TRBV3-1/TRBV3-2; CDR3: CASSQAGETQYF; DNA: TGTGCCAGCAGCCAAGCCGGAGAGACCCAGTACTTC
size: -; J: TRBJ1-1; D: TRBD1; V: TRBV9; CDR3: CASSVRDSRLNTEAFF; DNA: TGTGCCAGCAGCGTCCGGGACAGTCGATTGAACACTGAAGCTTTCTTT
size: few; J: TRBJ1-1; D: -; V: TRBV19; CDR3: CASSMTRGTEAFF; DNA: TGTGCCAGTAGTATGACAAGGGGCACTGAAGCTTTCTTT
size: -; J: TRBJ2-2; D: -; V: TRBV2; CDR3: CASSEFGGSEGTGELFF; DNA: TGTGCCAGCAGTGAATTTGGGGGGAGCGAGGGCACCGGGGAGCTGTTTTTT
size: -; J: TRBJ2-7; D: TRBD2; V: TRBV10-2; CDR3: CASSDTGLAGYEQYF; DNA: TGCGCCAGCAGCGATACGGGACTAGCGGGATACGAGCAGTACTTC
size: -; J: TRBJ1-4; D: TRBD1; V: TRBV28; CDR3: CASRSPGTGDNEKLFF; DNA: TGTGCCAGCCGTTCACCCGGGACAGGGGATAATGAAAAACTGTTTTTT
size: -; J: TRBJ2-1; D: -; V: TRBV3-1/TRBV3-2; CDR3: CASSQVAHNEQFF; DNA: TGTGCCAGCAGCCAAGTAGCCCACAATGAGCAGTTCTTC
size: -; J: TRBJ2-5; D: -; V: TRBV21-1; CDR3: CASSLRGYQETQYF; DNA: TGTGCCAGCAGCCTGCGGGGATACCAAGAGACCCAGTACTTC
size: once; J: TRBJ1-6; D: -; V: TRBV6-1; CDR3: CASSEWESSYNSPLHF; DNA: TGTGCCAGCAGTGAATGGGAGAGCTCCTATAATTCACCCCTCCACTTT
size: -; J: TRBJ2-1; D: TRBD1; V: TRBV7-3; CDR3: CASSSRTGDEQFF; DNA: TGTGCCAGCAGCTCCCGGACAGGGGATGAGCAGTTCTTC
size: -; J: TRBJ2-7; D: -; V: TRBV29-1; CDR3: CSAAQGFTYEQYF; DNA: TGCAGCGCGGCGCAGGGTTTCACCTACGAGCAGTACTTC
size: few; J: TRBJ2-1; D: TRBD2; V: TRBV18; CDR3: CASSPRSAGGYNEQFF; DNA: TGTGCCAGCTCACCACGGTCAGCGGGAGGTTACAATGAGCAGTTCTTC
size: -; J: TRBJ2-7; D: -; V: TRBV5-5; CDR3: CASSLRGYEQYF; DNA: TGTGCCAGCAGCTTAAGGGGGTACGAGCAGTACTTC
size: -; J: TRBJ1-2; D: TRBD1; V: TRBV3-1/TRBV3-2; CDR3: CASSHRGPYGYTF; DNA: TGTGCCAGCAGCCACAGGGGGCCCTATGGCTACACCTTC
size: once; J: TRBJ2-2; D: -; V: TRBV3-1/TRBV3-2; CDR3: CASSQAANTGELFF; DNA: TGTGCCAGCAGCCAAGCGGCGAACACCGGGGAGCTGTTTTTT
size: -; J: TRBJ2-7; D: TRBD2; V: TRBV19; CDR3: CASSAPPGTSGSLEQYF; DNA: TGTGCCAGTAGTGCACCTCCCGGGACTAGCGGGAGTCTCGAGCAGTACTTC
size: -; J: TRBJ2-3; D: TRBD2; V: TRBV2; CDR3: CASKARLAATDTQYF; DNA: TGTGCCAGCAAGGCCCGACTAGCGGCCACTGATACGCAGTATTTT
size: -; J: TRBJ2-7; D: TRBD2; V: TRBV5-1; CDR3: CASSPTGLAGGGYEQYF; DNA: TGCGCCAGCAGCCCCACGGGACTAGCGGGAGGAGGCTACGAGCAGTACTTC
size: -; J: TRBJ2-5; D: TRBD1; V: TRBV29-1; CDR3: CSPRTGQTQYF; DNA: TGCAGCCCCCGGACAGGGCAGACCCAGTACTTC
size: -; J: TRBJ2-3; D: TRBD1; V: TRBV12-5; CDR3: CASGHGDRDTDTQYF; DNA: TGTGCTAGTGGTCACGGGGACAGGGACACAGATACGCAGTATTTT
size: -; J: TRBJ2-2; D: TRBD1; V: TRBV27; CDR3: CASSPGTGISGELFF; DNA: TGTGCCAGCAGTCCCGGGACAGGGATCTCCGGGGAGCTGTTTTTT
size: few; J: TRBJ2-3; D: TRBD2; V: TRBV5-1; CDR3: CASMTSGLIDTQYF; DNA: TGCGCCAGCATGACTAGCGGGTTAATAGATACGCAGTATTTT
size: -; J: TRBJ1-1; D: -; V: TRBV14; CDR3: CASSQRGGGTEAFF; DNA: TGTGCCAGCAGCCAACGTGGGGGGGGCACTGAAGCTTTCTTT
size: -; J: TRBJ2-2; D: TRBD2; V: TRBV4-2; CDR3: CASSPRLAGNTGELFF; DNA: TGTGCCAGCAGCCCCCGACTAGCGGGTAACACCGGGGAGCTGTTTTTT
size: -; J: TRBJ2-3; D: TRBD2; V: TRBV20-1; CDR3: CSASYSGRGGTDTQYF; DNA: TGCAGTGCCAGTTATAGCGGGAGGGGCGGCACAGATACGCAGTATTTT
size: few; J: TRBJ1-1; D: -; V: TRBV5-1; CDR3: CASSPGQGSNTEAFF; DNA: TGCGCCAGCAGCCCGGGCCAGGGCTCGAACACTGAAGCTTTCTTT
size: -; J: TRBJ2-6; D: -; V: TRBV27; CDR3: CASSLNTRGSGANVLTF; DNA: TGTGCCAGCAGTTTAAACACACGGGGTTCTGGGGCCAACGTCCTGACTTTC
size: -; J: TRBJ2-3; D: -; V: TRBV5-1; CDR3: CASSLRLPGSDTQYF; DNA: TGCGCCAGCAGCTTGAGACTCCCTGGGTCAGATACGCAGTATTTT